Listed below are T cell receptor beta chains from one sample, sequenced in a study of patients and donors after allogeneic stem cell transplantation. TCRdb recomputed calls from the RT-PCR reads with MiXCR, one row per CDR3 protein. This sample carries roughly 40,000 distinct CDR3 sequences, under 35% of them seen once, and the ten largest clones take less than 80%. The sequencing sample was made of blood, either unsorted or a sorted T cell fraction (not recorded which). Receptors were obtained from a human donor who was either an allogeneic HSCT recipient or a stem cell or donor lymphocyte infusion donor (not recorded which). It is not recorded whose cells these are; they may come from a transplant donor. Both conserved end residues are trimmed from each CDR3. Each record gives: CDR3 length, V gene, D gene, CDR3 protein. D genes are given only for firm matches.

CDR3 length: 12; V gene: TRBV6-5; D gene: .; CDR3 protein: ASSSAGDQETQY
CDR3 length: 11; V gene: TRBV12-3/TRBV12-4; D gene: .; CDR3 protein: ATYPRRNTEAF
CDR3 length: 14; V gene: TRBV28; D gene: .; CDR3 protein: ASSLPDLTKGDTQY
CDR3 length: 13; V gene: TRBV6-5; D gene: TRBD1; CDR3 protein: ASSYYGTAKEGYT
CDR3 length: 11; V gene: TRBV28; D gene: .; CDR3 protein: ASSPQPMYGYT
CDR3 length: 10; V gene: TRBV4-1; D gene: .; CDR3 protein: ASSQRRAEAF
CDR3 length: 13; V gene: TRBV7-2; D gene: .; CDR3 protein: ASRPHGNSNQPQH
CDR3 length: 9; V gene: TRBV7-2; D gene: .; CDR3 protein: ASSPGYEQF
CDR3 length: 14; V gene: TRBV7-9; D gene: .; CDR3 protein: ASSLSGGALTGELF
CDR3 length: 11; V gene: TRBV6-5; D gene: .; CDR3 protein: ASRDSSTDTQY
CDR3 length: 14; V gene: TRBV7-2; D gene: TRBD2; CDR3 protein: ASSSRLAGYTDTQY
CDR3 length: 11; V gene: TRBV29-1; D gene: .; CDR3 protein: SAKQGRGYGYT
CDR3 length: 14; V gene: TRBV18; D gene: .; CDR3 protein: ASSPVAAGSGNTIY
CDR3 length: 13; V gene: TRBV9; D gene: .; CDR3 protein: ASSATIRDKETQY
CDR3 length: 15; V gene: TRBV5-1; D gene: .; CDR3 protein: ASSLKFGGRQYNEQF
CDR3 length: 15; V gene: TRBV9; D gene: .; CDR3 protein: ASSALGAGVPYNEQF
CDR3 length: 14; V gene: TRBV6-2/TRBV6-3; D gene: TRBD1; CDR3 protein: ASSRDRSSYNSPLH
CDR3 length: 13; V gene: TRBV7-2; D gene: .; CDR3 protein: ASSLNSGYDYGYT
CDR3 length: 13; V gene: TRBV5-6; D gene: .; CDR3 protein: ASSRTESSYNEQF
CDR3 length: 14; V gene: TRBV12-3/TRBV12-4; D gene: TRBD1; CDR3 protein: ASSLKGGESNQPQH
CDR3 length: 14; V gene: TRBV10-3; D gene: TRBD1; CDR3 protein: AISDTRTGANYGYT
CDR3 length: 14; V gene: TRBV4-1; D gene: .; CDR3 protein: ASSHQDSVGFSGYT
CDR3 length: 13; V gene: TRBV12-3/TRBV12-4; D gene: .; CDR3 protein: ASTLSQGRITEAF
CDR3 length: 14; V gene: TRBV4-3; D gene: .; CDR3 protein: ASSQAWLATQETQY
CDR3 length: 13; V gene: TRBV9; D gene: TRBD2; CDR3 protein: ASRRTGTSQAEQF
CDR3 length: 12; V gene: TRBV28; D gene: .; CDR3 protein: ASRRRGSNQPQH
CDR3 length: 8; V gene: TRBV28; D gene: .; CDR3 protein: ASRGVAQY
CDR3 length: 13; V gene: TRBV9; D gene: .; CDR3 protein: ASSVPRDSYNEQF
CDR3 length: 14; V gene: TRBV28; D gene: .; CDR3 protein: ASSFMRFFSTDTQY
CDR3 length: 11; V gene: TRBV20-1; D gene: TRBD2; CDR3 protein: SARSGRAYEQY
CDR3 length: 10; V gene: TRBV10-3; D gene: TRBD1; CDR3 protein: AISGTAFEAF
CDR3 length: 12; V gene: TRBV12-3/TRBV12-4; D gene: .; CDR3 protein: ASTFEGRLDGYT
CDR3 length: 12; V gene: TRBV20-1; D gene: .; CDR3 protein: SAIGGPSYNEQF
CDR3 length: 15; V gene: TRBV18; D gene: TRBD2; CDR3 protein: ASSPRTSGLTYNEQF
CDR3 length: 12; V gene: TRBV9; D gene: TRBD2; CDR3 protein: ASSVVAGSYEQY
CDR3 length: 13; V gene: TRBV6-2/TRBV6-3; D gene: .; CDR3 protein: ASTDEGAGNQPQH
CDR3 length: 11; V gene: TRBV5-6; D gene: .; CDR3 protein: ASSKDLADTQY
CDR3 length: 15; V gene: TRBV6-6; D gene: .; CDR3 protein: ASSYSKAESYTGELF
CDR3 length: 13; V gene: TRBV28; D gene: TRBD1; CDR3 protein: ASRSLTGVNQPQH
CDR3 length: 14; V gene: TRBV6-1; D gene: .; CDR3 protein: ASNIFSSGSNEKLF
CDR3 length: 8; V gene: TRBV29-1; D gene: .; CDR3 protein: SVVGHTIY
CDR3 length: 15; V gene: TRBV27; D gene: .; CDR3 protein: ASSLLGGQIAKNIQY
CDR3 length: 11; V gene: TRBV29-1; D gene: TRBD1; CDR3 protein: SATDRGTGELF
CDR3 length: 14; V gene: TRBV28; D gene: .; CDR3 protein: ASTTWSGGGNQPQH
CDR3 length: 15; V gene: TRBV7-2; D gene: TRBD2; CDR3 protein: ASSLGGLAGVTDTQY
CDR3 length: 11; V gene: TRBV12-3/TRBV12-4; D gene: .; CDR3 protein: ASSLRSNTEAF
CDR3 length: 13; V gene: TRBV9; D gene: .; CDR3 protein: ASSVREGVNYGYT
CDR3 length: 13; V gene: TRBV3-1; D gene: TRBD2; CDR3 protein: ASSQERRETHEQY
CDR3 length: 11; V gene: TRBV7-9; D gene: .; CDR3 protein: ASSLNNNYGYT
CDR3 length: 13; V gene: TRBV7-2; D gene: TRBD2; CDR3 protein: ASKGGRAYTDTQY
CDR3 length: 14; V gene: TRBV10-3; D gene: TRBD2; CDR3 protein: AISESAGEYQETQY
CDR3 length: 9; V gene: TRBV5-1; D gene: .; CDR3 protein: ASSADTEAF
CDR3 length: 10; V gene: TRBV7-9; D gene: TRBD1; CDR3 protein: ASSGPGQGAT
CDR3 length: 9; V gene: TRBV20-1; D gene: .; CDR3 protein: SAREPYEQY
CDR3 length: 11; V gene: TRBV7-9; D gene: TRBD1; CDR3 protein: ASSSQGYQPQH
CDR3 length: 13; V gene: TRBV18; D gene: TRBD1; CDR3 protein: ASSQGKGARTEAF
CDR3 length: 13; V gene: TRBV10-2; D gene: TRBD1; CDR3 protein: ASRAIGTGNYGYT
CDR3 length: 16; V gene: TRBV5-6; D gene: .; CDR3 protein: ASSSLGHPKGVNTEAF